One sample yielded the 3 T cell receptor beta chains listed below, sequenced in a study of T cells in Graves' hyperthyroidism and ophthalmopathy. The investigators amplified TCR beta CDR3 regions from RNA transcripts. HTBI primers were the set used in a first-round RT-PCR of the TCR CDR3. TCRdb redid the calling of the multiplex PCR reads with MiXCR, one entry per CDR3 protein. Of around 300,000 distinct CDR3 sequences detected, around 13% appear once; the ten largest clones hold around 23%. Sequences were obtained from blood. Receptors were obtained from a woman in her twenties or thirties with Graves' hyperthyroidism.

This chain uses TRBV29-1 with TRBJ2-5; TRBD2 is a possible D gene (6 bases). Trimming cost V 7 bases and J 4 bases, with 13 bases left between them. The CDR3 totals 12 residues. The germline gives CDR1 SQVTM, CDR2 ANQGSEA. The DNA of the CDR3 is TGCAGCGGCCTGCGGGGCGGAGAGACCCAGTACTTC. Residues: CSGLRGGETQYF.

This clonotype was counted ten times or more. This sequence joins TRBV29-1 and TRBJ2-1; 13 nucleotides align to TRBD2. CDR3 length: 18 residues. V gave up 6 bases and J gave up 4 bases; unmatched junction bases: 15. CDR1 and CDR2 from the germline V gene are SQVTM and ANQGSEA. CDR3: CSVGGTSGKIAEYNEQFF. CDR3 nucleotides: TGCAGCGTGGGCGGGACTAGCGGGAAAATCGCCGAGTACAATGAGCAGTTCTTC.

This clonotype has at least ten counts. This chain joins TRBV2 and TRBJ1-4, with 7 bases identical to TRBD1. There are 15 residues in the CDR3. V lost 3 bases to trimming and J lost 10 bases; unmatched junction nucleotides: 11. Germline-derived CDR1 and CDR2 are SNHLY and FYNNEI. As DNA, the CDR3 is TGTGCCAGCAGTGATGTTGCCAGGGGGTTCGGAAAACTGTTTTTT. Translating gives CASSDVARGFGKLFF.